The rows below give T cell receptor beta chains drawn from one sample of a study of T cells in Graves' hyperthyroidism and ophthalmopathy. In TCRdb, the multiplex PCR reads were re-called with MiXCR into one record per CDR3 protein. The sample has hundreds of thousands of distinct CDR3 sequences, approximately 14% seen once. The source material was blood. The receptors derive from a woman aged 18-29 years with Graves' hyperthyroidism. CDR3s include the opening cysteine and the closing phenylalanine or tryptophan. Each record gives: clone size, J gene, D gene, V gene, CDR3 DNA, CDR3 protein. A D gene is named only where the DNA matches it firmly. Some rows have no size entry. The others give once, few or many, or a class for an expanded clone.

many	TRBJ2-5	NA	TRBV7-6	TGTGCCAGCAGTTGGGCAAGAGGGTGGGGAGGAGAGACCCAGTACTTC	CASSWARGWGGETQYF
NA	TRBJ2-1	NA	TRBV2	TGTGCCAGCAGCCTGACAAGTAACTCCTACAATGAGCAGTTCTTC	CASSLTSNSYNEQFF
few	TRBJ2-3	NA	TRBV29-1	TGCAGCGTTGAAGATGGGGCGTTGGGCACAGATACGCAGTATTTT	CSVEDGALGTDTQYF
many	TRBJ2-7	NA	TRBV10-2	TGCGCCAGCAGTGATGAGACGAGCTCCTACGAGCAGTACTTC	CASSDETSSYEQYF
many	TRBJ2-3	TRBD1	TRBV12-3/TRBV12-4	TGTGCCAGCAGTCCGGGACAGGTCACAGATACGCAGTATTTT	CASSPGQVTDTQYF
NA	TRBJ2-7	NA	TRBV19	TGTGCCAGCAGGGACGGTGGCCACGAGCAGTACTTC	CASRDGGHEQYF
few	TRBJ2-1	TRBD2	TRBV10-1	TGCGCCAGCAGCGGAGTCGGACTAGCGGGAGACAATGAGCAGTTCTTC	CASSGVGLAGDNEQFF
many	TRBJ2-7	TRBD2	TRBV6-1	TGTGCCAGCAGAACTTACAAGAACCGGGACTACTCCTACGAGCAGTACTTC	CASRTYKNRDYSYEQYF
many	TRBJ2-3	TRBD2	TRBV12-3/TRBV12-4	TGTGCCAGCAGTTTAGCGTCTGGGATAGCGGGAAGAGATACGCAGTATTTT	CASSLASGIAGRDTQYF
NA	TRBJ2-2	NA	TRBV4-3	TGCGCCAGCAGCCACAGCGCCGGGACTGCGAACACCGGGGAGCTGTTTTTT	CASSHSAGTANTGELFF
many	TRBJ2-2	NA	TRBV18	TGTGCCAGCTCACCACCGGCCCCCCGCACCGGGGAGCTGTTTTTT	CASSPPAPRTGELFF
many	TRBJ2-5	TRBD1	TRBV5-1	TGCGCCAGCAGCCGCATTCCACAGGGGCAGGAGACCCAGTACTTC	CASSRIPQGQETQYF
few	TRBJ1-1	TRBD1	TRBV4-1	TGCGCCAGCAGCCAAGACCCCGGGACAGCGAACACTGAAGCTTTCTTT	CASSQDPGTANTEAFF
many	TRBJ2-6	NA	TRBV11-2	TGTGCCAGCAGCTTGGAGAACAGGGCCCTCTCTGGGGCCAACGTCCTGACTTTC	CASSLENRALSGANVLTF
NA	TRBJ2-2	NA	TRBV27	TGTGCCAGCAGTTTCGGGACTGGGGGCACCAGGGAGCTGTTTTTT	CASSFGTGGTRELFF
few	TRBJ1-6	NA	TRBV25-1	TGTGCCAGCAGTGAGGGGGCGGCAGGGATATACTATAATTCACCCCTCCACTTT	CASSEGAAGIYYNSPLHF
many	TRBJ2-1	NA	TRBV11-2	TGTGCCAGCAGCTCCAGAGCAGGCGTCAATGAGCAGTTCTTC	CASSSRAGVNEQFF
few	TRBJ2-1	TRBD2	TRBV6-6	TGTGCCAGCAGTTACACTGGGACTAGTCGATTTAATGAGCAGTTCTTC	CASSYTGTSRFNEQFF
NA	TRBJ2-7	TRBD2	TRBV30	TGTGCCTGGAGTGTACTAGCGGGAGGGCCTAACGAGCAGTACTTC	CAWSVLAGGPNEQYF
many	TRBJ2-7	NA	TRBV6-1	TGTGCCAGCAGTTCGGATACTAGCCCTGTCGACTACGAGCAGTACTTC	CASSSDTSPVDYEQYF
many	TRBJ1-1	TRBD1	TRBV12-3/TRBV12-4	TGTGCCAGCACCACAGATGCGGACAGGGAAGCTTTCTTT	CASTTDADREAFF
NA	TRBJ1-1	NA	TRBV7-8	TGTGCCAGCAGCCCCGGAATCGACGAGGGAAATGCTTTCTTT	CASSPGIDEGNAFF
many	TRBJ2-7	TRBD1	TRBV20-1	TGCAGTGCGCGACAGGGGCCCTCCTACGAGCAGTACTTC	CSARQGPSYEQYF
many	TRBJ2-7	NA	TRBV30	TGTGCCTGGAGTGACAGGGTCACCTACGAGCAGTACTTC	CAWSDRVTYEQYF
few	TRBJ2-2	NA	TRBV28	TGTGCCAGCAGTTTCTCTGACAGATTCAGCACCGGGGAGCTGTTTTTT	CASSFSDRFSTGELFF
NA	TRBJ1-2	TRBD1	TRBV19	TGTGCCAGTAGTAGGGTTTCGGGACAGGGCTCTGGCTACACCTTC	CASSRVSGQGSGYTF